Presented here are 24 T cell receptor beta chains from one specimen sequenced in a study of graft-versus-host responses after intestinal transplantation. Clones were read by immunoSEQ multiplex PCR, and TCRdb kept only the in-frame ones, dropping some. The repertoire consists of around 88,000 clones, with 85% to 95% occurring once and the leading ten covering 7% to 9.5%. The antigens for these receptors are not known. The sequencing here drew on unstimulated CD8+ T cells sorted from spleen or lymph node cells, taken before transplant. All receptors derive from a human donor who was the organ donor for an intestinal transplant.

The CDR3: CAISPGLAGQETQYF. The CDR3 coding sequence is TGTGCCATCAGTCCGGGACTAGCGGGGCAAGAGACCCAGTACTTC. The chain recombines TRBV10-3 with TRBJ2-5; 13 bases fit TRBD2. The V segment lost 5 bases and the J segment 2 bases; nucleotides outside the gene matches: 2. CDR1 is ENHRY, CDR2 SYGVKD, per germline. The CDR3 spans 15 residues.

The CDR3 reads CASSLAVAGGEEQYF. Here the CDR3 DNA reads TGTGCCAGCAGCTTAGCGGTAGCGGGGGGAGAAGAGCAGTACTTC. V gene TRBV7-2 combines with J gene TRBJ2-7, with TRBD2 matching over 10 bases. The V segment lost 0 bases and the J segment 7 bases; nucleotides outside the gene matches: 6. Germline values: CDR1 SGHTA, CDR2 FQGNSA. The CDR3 extends over 15 amino acids.

The chain is built from TRBV6-5 and TRBJ2-7; unclear D gene. CDR1 is MNHEY and CDR2 is SVGAGI in the germline V gene. The CDR3 contains 16 residues. Between the trimmed V and J ends, which lost 1 base and 0 bases, there was a span of 13 bases. The CDR3 region has the DNA TGTGCCAGCAGTTACTTCGCCCGACCCAGCTCCTACGAGCAGTACTTC. Residues: CASSYFARPSSYEQYF.

This clone appeared a single time. The DNA for the CDR3 is TGTGCCAGCAGCTTAGCAACTTTTACGATACTTAAAAGAGAGGTGGTCCAGTACTTC. Protein sequence: CASSLATFTILKREVVQYF. This chain joins TRBV7-6 and TRBJ2-5, with D unresolved. V was shortened by 0 bases and J by 10 bases, with 30 bases between the two germline ends. Germline-derived CDR1 and CDR2 are SGHVS and FNYEAQ. The CDR3 sequence is 19 residues long.

The chain employs TRBV7-9 and TRBJ2-7; 8 nucleotides line up with TRBD1. V was clipped by 4 bases and J by 0 bases; unmatched bases: 8. The CDR3 has 16 residues. Germline-derived CDR1 and CDR2 are SEHNR and FQNEAQ (reference sequence). The CDR3 loop reads CASSSDRETISYEQYF. The CDR3 DNA follows: TGTGCCAGCAGCTCGGACAGGGAGACTATCTCCTACGAGCAGTACTTC.

By sample share, this clone is medium-sized. The chain recombines TRBV5-5 with TRBJ2-7, with a tentative D call TRBD1 (5 bases). The CDR3 is 13 amino acids. In germline, CDR1 is SGHKS, CDR2 YYEKEE (reference sequence). The V end lost 4 bases, the J end lost 6 bases, and 14 bases lay between the germline ends. Here the CDR3 reads CASSRTTGSEQYF. In DNA form, the CDR3 reads TGTGCCAGCAGCCGTACCACAGGTAGCGAGCAGTACTTC.

The V gene is TRBV11-2, the J gene TRBJ1-1; D is possibly TRBD1 (5 bases). Per the germline V gene, CDR1 is SGHAT and CDR2 is FQNNGV. The CDR3 has 17 amino acids. The ends were cut back, 4 bases at V and 0 bases at J, with 18 bases in the middle. The CDR3 DNA sequence: TGTGCCAGCAGCTACCTCGGGACGAGGCAGGTGAACACTGAAGCTTTCTTT. The encoded protein is CASSYLGTRQVNTEAFF. The full variable domain, its missing parts supplied by reference TRBV11-2 and TRBJ1-1, is EAGVAQSPRYKIIEKRQSVAFWCNPISGHATLYWYQQILGQGPKLLIQFQNNGVVDDSQLPKDRFSAERLKGVDSTLKIQPAKLEDSAVYLCASSYLGTRQVNTEAFFGQGTRLTVV.

V usage is TRBV4-1 and J usage is TRBJ2-7; tentative D call: TRBD2 (6 bases). The CDR3 contains 15 residues. Germline CDR1 and CDR2: MGHRA and YSYEKL. V was clipped by 4 bases and J by 0 bases, with 13 bases between them. The CDR3 spells CASSRGTGSSYEQYF. CDR3 DNA sequence: TGCGCCAGCAGCCGCGGGACTGGGAGCTCCTACGAGCAGTACTTC.

The rearrangement joins TRBV4-1 to TRBJ2-3, with 10 bases identical to TRBD2. The V segment lost 1 base and the J segment 1 base; nucleotides outside the gene matches: 5. The CDR3 consists of 17 residues. Germline V CDR1 and CDR2: MGHRA, YSYEKL. The CDR3 DNA follows: TGCGCCAGCAGCCAAGTAGGGCTAGCGGGGGGCACAGATACGCAGTATTTT. This sequence encodes CASSQVGLAGGTDTQYF.

The chain recombines TRBV7-3 with TRBJ2-7, with a tentative D call TRBD1 (6 bases). Trimming removed 5 bases at V and 5 bases at J, with 16 bases between. CDR1 SGHTA and CDR2 FQGTGA come from the germline V gene. There are 14 residues in the CDR3. Here the CDR3 reads CASSLGAGANEQYF. The CDR3, as DNA: TGTGCCAGCAGCCTTGGTGCAGGGGCCAACGAGCAGTACTTC.

This rearrangement joins TRBV6-1 to TRBJ2-3; TRBD1 matches at 7 bases. The length of the CDR3 is 15 residues. Unmatched junction bases numbered 6, after V lost 4 bases and J lost 2 bases. Germline CDR1 reads MNHNS; CDR2 reads SASEGT. CDR3 in amino acids: CASSGGQENTDTQYF. The CDR3 DNA sequence: TGTGCCAGCAGTGGTGGACAGGAGAACACAGATACGCAGTATTTT.

The chain recombines TRBV11-1 with TRBJ2-3; 9 positions match TRBD1. CDR1 and CDR2 from the germline V gene are SGHAT and FQDESV (reference sequence). This CDR3 contains 15 residues. J lost 3 bases, V lost 1 base, and 2 bases had no gene match. The CDR3 loop is CASSLGTGETDTQYF. The CDR3 bases are TGTGCCAGCAGCTTAGGGACAGGGGAGACAGATACGCAGTATTTT.

The V gene is TRBV30, the J gene TRBJ2-1, with 9 bases that match TRBD2. This CDR3 region has 13 residues. Germline loops: CDR1 GTSNPN, CDR2 SVGIG (reference sequence). V lost 5 bases, J lost 6 bases, and 5 bases stayed unmatched. The CDR3 DNA reads TGTGCCTGGCATGCGGGAGGGCCCAATGAGCAGTTCTTC. Translated, it gives CAWHAGGPNEQFF.

This chain joins TRBV11-2 and TRBJ1-4; tentatively, D is TRBD1 (5 bases). CDR3 length: 15 residues. Trimming removed 1 base at V and 7 bases at J, with 13 bases between. The V gene's germline CDR1 is SGHAT and CDR2 FQNNGV. Here the CDR3 reads CASSLGTGGGEKLFF. The CDR3 bases are TGTGCCAGCAGCTTAGGAACTGGGGGAGGTGAAAAACTGTTTTTT.

The CDR3 reads CASSTQGRGLETQYF. CDR3 coding DNA: TGTGCCAGTAGTACCCAGGGCAGGGGGCTTGAGACCCAGTACTTC. This sequence joins TRBV19 and TRBJ2-5; 8 nucleotides match TRBD1. The CDR3 is 15 amino acids. After removal of 4 bases from V and 5 bases from J, the junction contained 9 bases not matched to a gene. Germline lookup yields CDR1 LNHDA and CDR2 SQIVND (reference sequence).

The rearrangement joins TRBV5-1 to TRBJ2-2; perhaps D is TRBD1 or TRBD2 (6 bases each). The germline V gene has CDR1 SGHRS and CDR2 YFSETQ. CDR3 length: 12 residues. The V end was cut by 4 bases, the J end by 13 bases, with 14 bases between. This chain's CDR3 is CASSPGAGVLFF. The CDR3 DNA is TGCGCCAGCAGCCCGGGGGCTGGCGTGCTGTTTTTT. The variable domain in full, with the rest retrieved from reference TRBV5-1 and TRBJ2-2, is KAGVTQTPRYLIKTRGQQVTLSCSPISGHRSVSWYQQTPGQGLQFLFEYFSETQRNKGNFPGRFSGRQFSNSRSEMNVSTLELGDSALYLCASSPGAGVLFFGEGSRLTVL.

V gene TRBV4-2 combines with J gene TRBJ1-1; D possibly corresponds to TRBD1 (5 bases). Germline loops: CDR1 LGHNA, CDR2 YNFKEQ. This CDR3 comprises 13 residues. V lost 0 bases and J lost 4, with 6 bases in between. The CDR3 sequence: CASSQDGGTEAFF. The DNA for the CDR3 is TGTGCCAGCAGCCAAGATGGGGGCACTGAAGCTTTCTTT.

The V and J genes are TRBV2 and TRBJ1-5, with 11 bases aligning to TRBD1. The V gene's germline CDR1 is SNHLY and CDR2 FYNNEI. J was trimmed by 0 bases and V by 2 bases; bases with no gene match: 9. The CDR3 runs to 19 residues. CDR3 DNA sequence: TGTGCCAGCAGTGAATCTACGGACAGGGGGCTCCCTAGCAATCAGCCCCAGCATTTT. This translates into CASSESTDRGLPSNQPQHF.

The rearrangement uses TRBV2 and TRBJ1-5, with D maybe TRBD1 (5 bases). With 3 bases removed from V and 4 bases from J, the gap between germline ends came to 22 bases. From germline, CDR1 is SNHLY and CDR2 FYNNEI. This CDR3 is 18 amino acids long. CDR3 residues: CASSDDPDTLLANQPQHF. CDR3 DNA: TGTGCCAGCAGTGATGACCCGGACACCCTTCTAGCAAATCAGCCCCAGCATTTT.

This chain connects TRBV5-6 to TRBJ1-1, with D possibly being TRBD1 (6 bases). The CDR3 is 11 amino acids. Germline V gives CDR1 SGHDT, CDR2 YYEEEE. Trimming took 7 bases from V and 6 from J, leaving 10 bases between them. The CDR3 sequence is CASVQGSEAFF. The DNA for the CDR3 is TGTGCCAGCGTCCAGGGGTCTGAAGCTTTCTTT.

The chain joins TRBV18 to TRBJ1-5, with 7 bases fitting TRBD1. The CDR3 is 14 residues long. The ends lost 6 bases at V and 3 bases at J; junction bases unmatched: 5. CDR1 is KGHSH, CDR2 LQKENI, per germline. The CDR3 sequence: CASSSDRINQPQHF. CDR3 DNA sequence: TGTGCCAGCTCGTCGGACAGGATCAATCAGCCCCAGCATTTT.

The rearrangement links TRBV2 to TRBJ2-7; 12 nucleotides align to TRBD1. The germline V gene has CDR1 SNHLY and CDR2 FYNNEI. J lost 3 bases, V lost 2 bases, and 8 bases had no gene match. This CDR3 has 17 residues. CDR3 region: CASSETSGTGGFYEQYF. The DNA for the CDR3 is TGTGCCAGCAGTGAAACCTCCGGGACAGGGGGCTTCTACGAGCAGTACTTC.

The chain uses TRBV2 and TRBJ2-7; the D is unclear. The germline V gene encodes CDR1 SNHLY and CDR2 FYNNEI. The CDR3 has 14 residues. Deletions cut 9 bases from V and 3 bases from J, with 18 bases between. CDR3 nucleotide sequence: TGTGCCAGTACTTGGCGGAGAGTGAACTACGAGCAGTACTTC. This gives the protein CASTWRRVNYEQYF.

The CDR3 sequence is CASSLGQGGYEQYF. CDR3 sequence (DNA): TGTGCCAGCAGCTTGGGGCAGGGAGGCTACGAGCAGTACTTC. This chain uses TRBV5-4 with TRBJ2-7, with D possibly matching TRBD2 (6 bases). V shed 0 bases and J shed 3 bases, with 10 bases lying between them. This CDR3 has 14 residues. Germline-derived CDR1 and CDR2 are SGHNT and YYREEE (reference sequence).